The sequence of this T cell receptor beta chain was determined in a study of CD8 T cells in ankylosing spondylitis. V gave up 10 bases and J gave up 3 bases; unmatched junction bases: 8. This CDR3 has 14 amino acids. MiXCR, run by TCRdb on the 5' RACE reads, gives a single entry per CDR3 protein. The sample yields 150,000 to 200,000 distinct CDR3 sequences, around a sixth seen once. General observations from the study: Significant enrichment of disease-linked clones was reported in matched ankylosing spondylitis synovial fluid. The study identified a TCR beta motif of several highly homologous variants that appeared characteristic of ankylosing spondylitis blood.

This clonotype has at least ten counts. What it binds is not known. This TCR was recovered from a male donor between 5 and 29 years old with ankylosing spondylitis or in good health (not recorded which). The sample was blood, either unsorted or a sorted T cell fraction (not recorded which). This rearrangement joins TRBV12-3 or TRBV12-4 to TRBJ2-2; 7 bases agree with TRBD2. This CDR3 reads CATLAGVYTGELFF. The CDR3 DNA reads TGTGCCACCCTGGCGGGAGTATACACCGGGGAGCTGTTTTTT.